This TCR beta chain was sequenced during a study of cytomegalovirus exposure and HLA in healthy donors. The V and J ends lost 3 bases and 4 bases, in that order; junction bases with no gene match: 8. This CDR3 contains 16 residues. Germline lookup yields CDR1 MNHEY and CDR2 SVGAGI. Primers for the PCR totalled 60 Vbeta and 13 Jbeta. Assay: immunoSEQ multiplex PCR; the TCRdb copy retains only in-frame clones and omits some. Here the sample spans 75,000 to 80,000 clones, more than 60% being singletons. This receptor was identified in a man aged 35 to 55 in good health and CMV-seronegative. This chain links TRBV6-5 with TRBJ1-1, with 10 bases fitting TRBD1. The sample comprised PBMCs. CDR3 loop: CASSYLTGTGVTEAFF. The DNA for the CDR3 is TGTGCCAGCAGTTATCTAACCGGGACAGGGGTCACTGAAGCTTTCTTT.